The table lists the clone carrying this T cell receptor beta chain with a few counts. Germline V gene lookup returns CDR1 DFQATT and CDR2 SNEGSKA (reference sequence). V shed 0 bases, J shed 2 bases, and the junction held 8 bases outside the gene matches. CDR3 size: 17 residues. This entry belongs to a study of identical twins. A universal primer site was created by template switching, with the cDNA bearing unique molecular identifiers. MiXCR was run by TCRdb on the 5' RACE reads, yielding one entry per CDR3 protein. The table records just under 650,000 distinct CDR3 sequences, roughly 6.6% of them present only once. These data are also associated with another study on yellow fever vaccine responses in identical twins.

The V and J genes are TRBV20-1 and TRBJ2-1; 9 bases are a match to TRBD2. Sequences were obtained from PBMCs. This TCR came from a woman in her late teens or twenties in good health. The CDR3 sequence is CSARERSSGIPYNEQFF. The DNA for the CDR3 is TGCAGTGCTAGAGAAAGGTCTAGCGGGATCCCCTACAATGAGCAGTTCTTC.